The clone carrying this TCR beta chain was detected only a few times. Its antigen is unknown. The sample originates from a study of identical twins. The V and J ends lost 2 bases and 6 bases respectively, with 10 bases between them. The germline gives CDR1 LNHDA, CDR2 SQIVND (reference sequence). The CDR3 totals 13 residues. TCRdb passed the 5' RACE reads through MiXCR, listing each CDR3 protein once. The table has 750,000 to 950,000 distinct CDR3 sequences, about 12% seen once. All donors were healthy Caucasians. Study-wide findings and caveats: Models predicted too little out-of-frame TCR alpha sharing in monozygotic twins. Clonotypes of the beta chain that were abundant in cord blood carried fewer insertions (memory repertoires showed none). Within twin pairs, the out-of-frame alpha sequences they shared showed excess low generation probability.

These data also featured in a second study, about yellow fever vaccine responses in identical twins.

The V gene is TRBV19, the J gene TRBJ1-2, with D tentatively TRBD1 (5 bases). What was sequenced was PBMCs. The sequence was obtained from a woman aged 18-30 years in good health. The DNA for the CDR3 is TGTGCCAGTAGTATAAGGGCGGGGGATGGCTACACCTTC. Its protein is CASSIRAGDGYTF.